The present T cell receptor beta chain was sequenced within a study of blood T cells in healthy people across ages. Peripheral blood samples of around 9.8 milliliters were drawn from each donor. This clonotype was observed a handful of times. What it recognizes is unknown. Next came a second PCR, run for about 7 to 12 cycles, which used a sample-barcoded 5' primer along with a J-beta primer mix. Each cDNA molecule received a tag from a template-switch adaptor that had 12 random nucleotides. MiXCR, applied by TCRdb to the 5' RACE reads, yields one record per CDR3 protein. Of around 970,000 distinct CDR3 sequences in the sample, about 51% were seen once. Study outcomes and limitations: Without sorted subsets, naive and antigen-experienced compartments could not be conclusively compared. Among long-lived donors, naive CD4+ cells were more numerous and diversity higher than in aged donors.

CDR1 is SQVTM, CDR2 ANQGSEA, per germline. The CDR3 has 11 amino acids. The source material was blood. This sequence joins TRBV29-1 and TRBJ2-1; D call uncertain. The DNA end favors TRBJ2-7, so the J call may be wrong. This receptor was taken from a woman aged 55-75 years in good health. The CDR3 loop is CSVGTNNEQYF. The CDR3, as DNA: TGCAGCGTTGGCACAAACAATGAGCAGTACTTC.